This is a list of T cell receptor beta chains from one sample in a study of identifying expanded T cells in peripheral blood. Sequenced by immunoSEQ multiplex PCR; TCRdb stores in-frame clones only, minus some. Found here are 120,000 or so clones, over 65% of them singletons; the top ten hold 3.3%. The sample was blood. These receptors came from a person aged 18-70 years in good health. The CDR3 runs from the conserved cysteine through the conserved F or W. The order of the fields is V gene, D gene, clone size, J gene, CDR3 protein, CDR3 DNA. A D gene is named only where the DNA matches it firmly. Not all rows give a size; the values are once, few, many and, for expanded clones, a class.

>TRBV7-8|TRBD1|.|TRBJ1-2
CASSLGTGGQYGYTF
TGTGCCAGCAGCTTGGGGACAGGGGGCCAGTATGGCTACACCTTC
>TRBV7-2|TRBD1|.|TRBJ2-1
CASSLAQGVHNEQFF
TGTGCCAGCAGCTTAGCACAGGGGGTACACAATGAGCAGTTCTTC
>TRBV7-2|TRBD1|many|TRBJ1-1
CASSLGGTGMNTEAFF
TGTGCCAGCAGCTTAGGGGGGACAGGGATGAACACTGAAGCTTTCTTT
>TRBV4-3|.|.|TRBJ1-1
CASSITLQGTPEAFF
TGCGCCAGCAGCATTACCCTCCAGGGGACCCCTGAAGCTTTCTTT
>TRBV6-6|.|.|TRBJ2-7
CASSTGGAVAYEQYF
TGTGCCAGCAGTACTGGGGGGGCGGTGGCCTACGAGCAGTACTTC
>TRBV5-1|TRBD1|.|TRBJ1-4
CASSPGQGSSGEKLFF
TGCGCCAGCAGCCCCGGACAGGGCTCTAGTGGTGAAAAACTGTTTTTT
>TRBV30|.|.|TRBJ1-5
CAWSARGNQPQHF
TGTGCCTGGAGTGCTAGGGGCAATCAGCCCCAGCATTTT
>TRBV6-6|.|.|TRBJ1-1
CASSYGAMNTEAFF
TGTGCCAGCAGTTACGGAGCCATGAACACTGAAGCTTTCTTT
>TRBV28|.|.|TRBJ1-1
CASSLGGAGGLAFF
TGTGCCAGCAGCCTAGGCGGGGCGGGGGGGCTTGCTTTCTTT
>TRBV4-1|TRBD2|.|TRBJ2-4
CASSQEGLAASKNIQYF
TGCGCCAGCAGCCAAGAAGGACTAGCGGCCTCCAAAAACATTCAGTACTTC
>TRBV25-1|.|.|TRBJ2-1
CASSESGKFNEQFF
TGTGCCAGCAGTGAATCGGGGAAATTCAATGAGCAGTTCTTC
>TRBV29-1|.|.|TRBJ1-1
CSVDLMNTEAFF
TGCAGCGTTGATTTGATGAACACTGAAGCTTTCTTT
>TRBV2|TRBD1|.|TRBJ2-5
CASMSDRAVLVAQYF
TGTGCCAGCATGTCGGACAGGGCGGTGCTCGTGGCCCAGTACTTC
>TRBV29-1|.|.|TRBJ1-2
CSVALIRGSYGYTF
TGCAGCGTCGCCCTTATACGGGGCTCCTATGGCTACACCTTC
>TRBV5-1|.|.|TRBJ2-7
CASSNDQGGYEQYF
TGCGCCAGCAGCAATGATCAGGGGGGCTACGAGCAGTACTTC
>TRBV20-1|.|.|TRBJ1-1
CSAGDHTEAFF
TGCAGTGCTGGGGACCACACTGAAGCTTTCTTT
>TRBV5-6|.|.|TRBJ2-3
CASSLKKTGTDTQYF
TGTGCCAGCAGCTTGAAAAAGACAGGAACAGATACGCAGTATTTT
>TRBV19|TRBD2|.|TRBJ2-3
CASRLAGADTQYF
TGTGCCAGTCGTCTAGCGGGGGCAGATACGCAGTATTTT
>TRBV14|.|.|TRBJ2-5
CASSQVLGGGTQYF
TGTGCCAGCAGCCAAGTTTTGGGAGGTGGGACCCAGTACTTC
>TRBV6-1|TRBD1|.|TRBJ1-5
CASSETGAQPQHF
TGTGCCAGCAGTGAAACAGGGGCACAGCCCCAGCATTTT
>TRBV14|TRBD1|.|TRBJ1-2
CASSRTGRRGYTF
TGTGCCAGCAGCCGGACAGGGCGTCGGGGCTACACCTTC
>TRBV7-3|.|.|TRBJ2-1
CASSLGLASNEQFF
TGTGCCAGCAGCTTAGGGTTAGCGTCCAATGAGCAGTTCTTC
>TRBV6-6|TRBD1|many|TRBJ1-6
CASREQGGSPLHF
TGTGCCAGCAGGGAACAGGGGGGTTCACCCCTCCACTTT
>TRBV6-6|TRBD2|.|TRBJ2-1
CASSYTSGGVYEQFF
TGTGCCAGCAGTTACACTAGCGGGGGGGTATATGAGCAGTTCTTC
>TRBV5-1|.|.|TRBJ1-2
CASSLTRYGYTF
TGCGCCAGCAGCTTGACGCGATATGGCTACACCTTC
>TRBV2|TRBD1|.|TRBJ1-2
CASSGQGRGYTF
TGTGCCAGCAGTGGACAGGGTCGCGGCTACACCTTC
>TRBV30|TRBD2|.|TRBJ2-1
CAYSGEVYNEQFF
TGTGCTTATAGCGGGGAAGTCTACAATGAGCAGTTCTTC
>TRBV2|.|few|TRBJ1-2
CAGGANSYGYTF
TGTGCCGGTGGGGCCAACTCCTATGGCTACACCTTC
>TRBV7-8|.|.|TRBJ2-7
CASSLEVYEQYF
TGTGCCAGCAGCCTGGAGGTCTACGAGCAGTACTTC
>TRBV7-8|.|.|TRBJ2-7
CASSTRTDNLPTYEQYF
TGTGCCAGCAGCACACGGACAGATAACCTACCTACCTACGAGCAGTACTTC
>TRBV11-2|.|.|TRBJ2-7
CASSLGQRGRISYEQYF
TGTGCCAGCAGCTTAGGGCAAAGGGGACGGATCTCCTACGAGCAGTACTTC
>TRBV25-1|.|.|TRBJ2-3
CASSEGGSGADTQYF
TGTGCCAGCAGTGAAGGGGGCAGTGGAGCAGATACGCAGTATTTT
>TRBV11-3|.|once|TRBJ1-3
CASSLNTGRGNTIYF
TGTGCCAGCAGCCTCAACACGGGGCGGGGAAACACCATATATTTT
>TRBV7-6|TRBD1|.|TRBJ2-1
CASSQNRDRGYNEQFF
TGTGCCAGCAGCCAAAACCGGGACAGGGGTTACAATGAGCAGTTCTTC
>TRBV6-1|.|.|TRBJ1-5
CASLRDLSNQPQHF
TGTGCCAGCCTCAGGGACCTTAGCAATCAGCCCCAGCATTTT
>TRBV5-5|.|.|TRBJ2-3
CASRRAGNTDTQYF
TGTGCCAGCAGACGGGCGGGGAACACAGATACGCAGTATTTT
>TRBV19|.|.|TRBJ1-5
CASSIGQGTQPQHF
TGTGCCAGTAGTATAGGCCAGGGGACTCAGCCCCAGCATTTT
>TRBV2|.|.|TRBJ2-7
CASSEGSRGYEQYF
TGTGCCAGCAGTGAAGGTAGCAGGGGCTACGAGCAGTACTTC
>TRBV5-1|.|.|TRBJ1-2
CASSSPNRGDGYTF
TGCGCCAGCAGCTCCCCCAATCGTGGGGACGGCTACACCTTC
>TRBV6-1|.|.|TRBJ1-5
CASRRGVGDQPQHF
TGTGCCAGCAGAAGGGGAGTGGGAGATCAGCCCCAGCATTTT
>TRBV27|.|.|TRBJ1-1
CASSLWGAEAFF
TGTGCCAGCAGTCTATGGGGGGCTGAAGCTTTCTTT
>TRBV9|.|.|TRBJ2-1
CASSVGGYSLGNEQFF
TGTGCCAGCAGCGTAGGAGGATATTCCCTCGGCAATGAGCAGTTCTTC
>TRBV7-8|.|.|TRBJ2-1
CASSFRYIEVRQFF
TGTGCCAGCAGCTTTAGATATATCGAGGTGAGGCAGTTCTTC